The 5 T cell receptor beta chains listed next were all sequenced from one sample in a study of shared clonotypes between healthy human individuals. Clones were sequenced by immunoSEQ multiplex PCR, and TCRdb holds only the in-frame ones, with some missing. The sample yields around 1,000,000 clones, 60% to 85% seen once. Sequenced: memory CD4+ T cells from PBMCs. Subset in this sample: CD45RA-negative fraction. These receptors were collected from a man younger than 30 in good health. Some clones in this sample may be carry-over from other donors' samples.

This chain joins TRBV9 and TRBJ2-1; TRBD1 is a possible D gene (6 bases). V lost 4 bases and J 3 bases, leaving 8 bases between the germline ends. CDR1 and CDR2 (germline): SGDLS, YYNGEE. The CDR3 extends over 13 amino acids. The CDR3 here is CASSPGVYNEQFF. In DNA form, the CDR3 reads TGTGCCAGCAGCCCAGGGGTCTACAATGAGCAGTTCTTC.

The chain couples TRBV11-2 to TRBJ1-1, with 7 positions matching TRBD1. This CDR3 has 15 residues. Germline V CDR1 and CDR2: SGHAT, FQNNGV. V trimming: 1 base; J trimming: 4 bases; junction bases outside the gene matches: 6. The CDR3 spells CASSLAGQWGTEAFF. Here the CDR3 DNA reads TGTGCCAGCAGCTTAGCGGGACAGTGGGGCACTGAAGCTTTCTTT.

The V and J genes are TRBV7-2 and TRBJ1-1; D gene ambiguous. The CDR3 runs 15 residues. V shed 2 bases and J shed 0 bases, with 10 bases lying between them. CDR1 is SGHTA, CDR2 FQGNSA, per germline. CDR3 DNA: TGTGCCAGCAGCTTACGAGGACCGATGAACACTGAAGCTTTCTTT. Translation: CASSLRGPMNTEAFF. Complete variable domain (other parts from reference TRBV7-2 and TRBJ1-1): GAGVSQSPSNKVTEKGKDVELRCDPISGHTALYWYRQSLGQGLEFLIYFQGNSAPDKSGLPSDRFSAERTGGSVSTLTIQRTQQEDSAVYLCASSLRGPMNTEAFFGQGTRLTVV.

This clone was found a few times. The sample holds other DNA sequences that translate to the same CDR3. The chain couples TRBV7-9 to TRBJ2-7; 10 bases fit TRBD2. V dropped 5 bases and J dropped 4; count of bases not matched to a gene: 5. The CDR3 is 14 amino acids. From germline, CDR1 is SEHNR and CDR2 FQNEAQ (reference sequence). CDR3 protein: CASSPGTSVYEQYF. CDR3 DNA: TGTGCCAGCAGCCCCGGGACTAGCGTGTACGAGCAGTACTTC.

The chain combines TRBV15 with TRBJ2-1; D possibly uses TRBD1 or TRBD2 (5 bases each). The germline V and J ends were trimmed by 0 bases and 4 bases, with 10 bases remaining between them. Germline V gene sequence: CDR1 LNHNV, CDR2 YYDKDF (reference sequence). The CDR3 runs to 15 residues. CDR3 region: CATSRDGTPYNEQFF. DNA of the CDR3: TGTGCCACCAGCAGAGACGGGACGCCGTACAATGAGCAGTTCTTC.